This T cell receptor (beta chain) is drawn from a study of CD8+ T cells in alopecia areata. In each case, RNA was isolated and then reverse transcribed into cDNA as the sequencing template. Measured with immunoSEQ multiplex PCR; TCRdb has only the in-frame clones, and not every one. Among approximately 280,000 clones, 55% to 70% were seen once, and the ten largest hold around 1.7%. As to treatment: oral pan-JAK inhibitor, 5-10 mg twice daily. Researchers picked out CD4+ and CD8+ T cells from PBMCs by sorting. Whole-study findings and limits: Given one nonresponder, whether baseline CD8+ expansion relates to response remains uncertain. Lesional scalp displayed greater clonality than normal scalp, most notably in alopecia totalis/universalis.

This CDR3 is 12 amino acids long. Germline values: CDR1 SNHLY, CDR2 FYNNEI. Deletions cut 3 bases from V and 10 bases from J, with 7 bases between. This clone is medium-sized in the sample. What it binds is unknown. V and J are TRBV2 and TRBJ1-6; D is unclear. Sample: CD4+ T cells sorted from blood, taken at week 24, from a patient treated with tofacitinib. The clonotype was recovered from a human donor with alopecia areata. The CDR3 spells CASSEGKSPLHF. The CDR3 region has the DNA TGTGCCAGCAGTGAGGGGAAATCACCCCTCCACTTT. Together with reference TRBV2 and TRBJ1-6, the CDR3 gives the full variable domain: EPEVTQTPSHQVTQMGQEVILRCVPISNHLYFYWYRQILGQKVEFLVSFYNNEISEKSEIFDDQFSVERPDGSNFTLKIRSTKLEDSAMYFCASSEGKSPLHFGNGTRLTVT.